This section outlines one TCR beta chain sequence together with its context. This clonotype was recorded many times. Its antigen is still unknown. The input lacks base qualities; no much larger clone sits a single base away. V has 3 bases trimmed and J has 4 bases trimmed; junction bases matching no gene number 3. The CDR3, cysteine through phenylalanine, is 13 amino acids long. Left in the record is the CDR3 DNA by itself, 39 bases read in frame from the first base. The germline V gene (reference sequence) gives CDR1 as DFQATT and CDR2 as SNEGSKA. Library generation was performed with RT-PCR. The instrument given in TCRdb is Illumina HiSeq 2500. TCRdb itself trimmed the public reads at Q25 with fastp, ran MiXCR and retained productive beta chains. Entries that share a CDR3 protein sequence are merged under the most common genes and DNA. The sample contains about 520,000 distinct CDR3 sequences, under 8.5% of them found a single time. 13% of the sample comes from the top ten.

These data originate in a study of response to subunit inactivated influenza vaccine (dated by TCRdb to between 2018 and 2020). A note on the overall study: To follow how T cells responded to a trivalent subunit inactivated influenza vaccine, the researchers relied on deep quantitative profiling of the T cell receptor repertoire.

General study outcomes and caveats: It was suggested by the authors that each seasonal influenza vaccination may recruit only a limited number of new T cells.

Recombination connected TRBV20-1 to TRBJ2-7, with 10 bases matching TRBD2. This receptor was taken from a man aged 50 to 69 who received an inactivated influenza vaccine. Donor details come from another sample of the same person, matched by shared clones. The sequences come from PBMCs from blood, collected less than 30 months after vaccination. The DNA is TGCAGTGCTAGTGGAGCGGGGGGGTACGAGCAGTACTTC. Translated, it reads CSASGAGGYEQYF.